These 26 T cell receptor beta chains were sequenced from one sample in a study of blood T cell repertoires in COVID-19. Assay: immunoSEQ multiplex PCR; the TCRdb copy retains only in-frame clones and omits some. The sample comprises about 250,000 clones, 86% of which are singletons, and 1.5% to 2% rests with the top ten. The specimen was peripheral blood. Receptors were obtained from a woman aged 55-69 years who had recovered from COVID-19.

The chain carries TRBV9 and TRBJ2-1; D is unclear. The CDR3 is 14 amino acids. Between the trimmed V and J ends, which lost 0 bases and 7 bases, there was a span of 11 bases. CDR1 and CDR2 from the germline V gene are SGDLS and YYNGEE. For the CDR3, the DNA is TGTGCCAGCAGCGTAGGTTCCATAGTAAATGAGCAGTTCTTC. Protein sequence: CASSVGSIVNEQFF.

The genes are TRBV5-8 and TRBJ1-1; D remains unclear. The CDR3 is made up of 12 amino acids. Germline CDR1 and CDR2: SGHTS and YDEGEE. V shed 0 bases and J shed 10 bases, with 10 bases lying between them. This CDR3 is CASSLVAEGAFF. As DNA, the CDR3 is TGTGCCAGCAGCTTGGTGGCAGAGGGAGCTTTCTTT.

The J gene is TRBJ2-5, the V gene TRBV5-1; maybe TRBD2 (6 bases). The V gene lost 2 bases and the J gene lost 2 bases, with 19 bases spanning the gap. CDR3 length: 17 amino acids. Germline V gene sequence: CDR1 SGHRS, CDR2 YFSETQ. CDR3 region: CASSLSPAGTSQETQYF. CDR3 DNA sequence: TGCGCCAGCAGCTTAAGTCCAGCCGGGACTTCACAAGAGACCCAGTACTTC.

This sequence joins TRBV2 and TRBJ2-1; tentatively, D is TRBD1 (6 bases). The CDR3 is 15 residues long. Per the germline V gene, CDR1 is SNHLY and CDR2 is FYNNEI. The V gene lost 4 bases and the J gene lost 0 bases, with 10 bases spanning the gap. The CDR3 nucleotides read TGTGCCAGCAGTGCACAGGGTGGCTCCTACAATGAGCAGTTCTTC. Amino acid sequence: CASSAQGGSYNEQFF.

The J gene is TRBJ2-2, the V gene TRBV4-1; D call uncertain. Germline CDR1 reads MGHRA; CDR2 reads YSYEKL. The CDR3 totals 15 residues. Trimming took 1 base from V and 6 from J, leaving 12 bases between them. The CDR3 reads CASSQVTRAAGELFF. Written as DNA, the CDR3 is TGCGCCAGCAGCCAAGTAACCCGCGCGGCCGGGGAGCTGTTTTTT.

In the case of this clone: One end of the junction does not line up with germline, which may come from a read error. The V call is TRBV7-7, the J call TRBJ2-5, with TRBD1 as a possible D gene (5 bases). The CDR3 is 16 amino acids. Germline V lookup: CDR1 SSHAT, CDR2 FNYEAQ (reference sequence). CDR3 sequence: CASSLAPGGAGETQYF. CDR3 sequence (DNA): TGTGCTAGCAGCTTAGCCCCCGGTGGGGCTGGAGAGACCCAGTACTTC.

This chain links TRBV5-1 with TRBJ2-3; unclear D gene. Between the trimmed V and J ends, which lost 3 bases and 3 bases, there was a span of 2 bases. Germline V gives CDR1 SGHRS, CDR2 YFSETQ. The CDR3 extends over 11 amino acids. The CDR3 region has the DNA TGCGCCAGCAGCTCAACAGATACGCAGTATTTT. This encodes CASSSTDTQYF.

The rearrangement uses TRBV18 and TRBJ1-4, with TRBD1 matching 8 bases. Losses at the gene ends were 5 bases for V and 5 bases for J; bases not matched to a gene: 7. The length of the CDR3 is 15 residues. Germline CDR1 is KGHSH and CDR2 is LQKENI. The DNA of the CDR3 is TGTGCCAGCTCAGGAACAGGGGGAATGAATGAAAAACTGTTTTTT. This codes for CASSGTGGMNEKLFF.

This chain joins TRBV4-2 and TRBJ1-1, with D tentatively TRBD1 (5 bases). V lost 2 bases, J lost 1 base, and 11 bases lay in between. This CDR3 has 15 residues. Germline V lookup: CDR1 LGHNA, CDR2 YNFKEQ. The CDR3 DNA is TGTGCCAGCAGCCAACCCCAGGGCCAGAACACTGAAGCTTTCTTT. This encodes CASSQPQGQNTEAFF.

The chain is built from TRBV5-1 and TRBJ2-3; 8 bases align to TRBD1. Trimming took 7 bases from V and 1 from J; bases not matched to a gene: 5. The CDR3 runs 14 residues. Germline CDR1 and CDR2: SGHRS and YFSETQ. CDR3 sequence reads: CASEATGGTDTQYF. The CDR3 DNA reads TGCGCCAGCGAGGCGACAGGGGGCACAGATACGCAGTATTTT.

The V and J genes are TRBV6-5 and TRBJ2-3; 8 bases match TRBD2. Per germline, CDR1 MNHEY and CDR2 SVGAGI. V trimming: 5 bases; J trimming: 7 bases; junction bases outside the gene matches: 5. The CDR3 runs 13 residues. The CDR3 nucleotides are TGTGCCAGCAGTCGTACGGGGGGGTATACGCAGTATTTT. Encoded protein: CASSRTGGYTQYF.

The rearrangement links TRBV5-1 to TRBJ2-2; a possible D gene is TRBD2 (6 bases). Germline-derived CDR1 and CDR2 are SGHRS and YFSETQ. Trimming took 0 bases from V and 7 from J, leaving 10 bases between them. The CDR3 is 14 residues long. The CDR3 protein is CASSLVRGSGELFF. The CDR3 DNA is TGCGCCAGCAGCTTGGTTCGGGGGAGCGGGGAGCTGTTTTTT.

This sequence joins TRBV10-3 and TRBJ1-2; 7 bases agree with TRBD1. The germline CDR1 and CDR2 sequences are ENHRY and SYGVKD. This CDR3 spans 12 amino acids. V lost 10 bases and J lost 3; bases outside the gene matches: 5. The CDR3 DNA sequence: TGTGCCAGCCGACAGGGAGACTATGGCTACACCTTC. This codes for CASRQGDYGYTF.

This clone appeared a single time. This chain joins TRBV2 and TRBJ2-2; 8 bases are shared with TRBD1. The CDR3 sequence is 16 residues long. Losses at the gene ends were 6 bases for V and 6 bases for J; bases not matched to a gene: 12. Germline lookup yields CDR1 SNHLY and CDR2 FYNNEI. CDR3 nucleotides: TGTGCCAGCAGATACAATCCGGACAGGGCAGCCGGGGAGCTGTTTTTT. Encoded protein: CASRYNPDRAAGELFF.

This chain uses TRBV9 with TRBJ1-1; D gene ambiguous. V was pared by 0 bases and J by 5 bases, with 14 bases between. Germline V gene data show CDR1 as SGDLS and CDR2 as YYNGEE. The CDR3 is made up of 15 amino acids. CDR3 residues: CASSVVSGYGTEAFF. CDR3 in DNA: TGTGCCAGCAGCGTAGTTTCGGGATATGGAACTGAAGCTTTCTTT.

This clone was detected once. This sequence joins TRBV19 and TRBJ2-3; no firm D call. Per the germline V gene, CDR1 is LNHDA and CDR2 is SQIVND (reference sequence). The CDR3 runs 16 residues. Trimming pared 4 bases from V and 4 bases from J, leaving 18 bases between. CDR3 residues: CASSNELVVAADTQYF. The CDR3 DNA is TGTGCCAGTAGTAACGAGCTGGTGGTAGCCGCAGATACGCAGTATTTT.

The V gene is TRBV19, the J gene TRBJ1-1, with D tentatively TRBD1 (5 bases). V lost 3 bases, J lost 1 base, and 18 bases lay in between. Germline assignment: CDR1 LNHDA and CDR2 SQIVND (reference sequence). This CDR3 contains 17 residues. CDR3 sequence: CASSMVGRGGANTEAFF. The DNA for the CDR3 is TGTGCCAGTAGTATGGTAGGGAGGGGCGGAGCGAACACTGAAGCTTTCTTT.

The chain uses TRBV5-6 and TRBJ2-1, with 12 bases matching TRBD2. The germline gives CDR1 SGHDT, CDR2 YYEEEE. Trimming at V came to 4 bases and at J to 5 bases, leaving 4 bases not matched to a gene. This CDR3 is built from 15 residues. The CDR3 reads CASSVGLAGDNEQFF. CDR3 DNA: TGTGCCAGCAGCGTGGGACTAGCGGGCGACAATGAGCAGTTCTTC.

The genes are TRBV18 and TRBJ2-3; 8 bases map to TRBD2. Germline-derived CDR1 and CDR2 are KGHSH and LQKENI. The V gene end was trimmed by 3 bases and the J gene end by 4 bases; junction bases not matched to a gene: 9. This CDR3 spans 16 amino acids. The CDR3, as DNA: TGTGCCAGCTCACCGGGTGTTGCGGGGGGAGCAGATACGCAGTATTTT. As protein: CASSPGVAGGADTQYF. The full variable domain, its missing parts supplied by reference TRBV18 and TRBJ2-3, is NAGVMQNPRHLVRRRGQEARLRCSPMKGHSHVYWYRQLPEEGLKFMVYLQKENIIDESGMPKERFSAEFPKEGPSILRIQQVVRGDSAAYFCASSPGVAGGADTQYFGPGTRLTVL.

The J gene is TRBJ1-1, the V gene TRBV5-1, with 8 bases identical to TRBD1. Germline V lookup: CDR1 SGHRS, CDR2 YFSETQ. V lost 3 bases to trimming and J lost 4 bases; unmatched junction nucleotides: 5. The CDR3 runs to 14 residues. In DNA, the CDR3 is TGCGCCAGCAGCTACTCAGGGGGCTCCACTGAAGCTTTCTTT. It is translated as CASSYSGGSTEAFF. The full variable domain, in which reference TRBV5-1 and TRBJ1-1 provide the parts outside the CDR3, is KAGVTQTPRYLIKTRGQQVTLSCSPISGHRSVSWYQQTPGQGLQFLFEYFSETQRNKGNFPGRFSGRQFSNSRSEMNVSTLELGDSALYLCASSYSGGSTEAFFGQGTRLTVV.

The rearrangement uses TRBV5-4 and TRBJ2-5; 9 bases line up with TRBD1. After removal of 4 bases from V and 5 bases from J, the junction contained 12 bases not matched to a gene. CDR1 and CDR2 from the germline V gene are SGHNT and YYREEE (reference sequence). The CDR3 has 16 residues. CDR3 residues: CASSPLQGAVPETQYF. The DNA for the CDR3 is TGTGCCAGCAGCCCATTACAGGGGGCTGTGCCCGAGACCCAGTACTTC.

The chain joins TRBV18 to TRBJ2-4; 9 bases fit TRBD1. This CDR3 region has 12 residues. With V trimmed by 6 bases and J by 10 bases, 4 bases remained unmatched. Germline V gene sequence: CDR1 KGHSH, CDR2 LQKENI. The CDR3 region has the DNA TGTGCCAGCTCCCCCGGACAGGGGATTCAGTACTTC. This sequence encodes CASSPGQGIQYF.

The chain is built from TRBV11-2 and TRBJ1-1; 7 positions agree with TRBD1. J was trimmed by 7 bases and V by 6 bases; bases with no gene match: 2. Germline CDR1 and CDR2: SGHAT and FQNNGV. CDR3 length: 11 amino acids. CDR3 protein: CASRTGVEAFF. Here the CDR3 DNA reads TGTGCCAGCAGAACAGGGGTTGAAGCTTTCTTT.

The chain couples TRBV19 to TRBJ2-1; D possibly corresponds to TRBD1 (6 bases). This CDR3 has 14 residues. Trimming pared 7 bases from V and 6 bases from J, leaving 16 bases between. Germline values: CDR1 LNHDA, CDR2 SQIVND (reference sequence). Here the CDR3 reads CASNGGSNFNEQFF. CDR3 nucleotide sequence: TGTGCCAGTAATGGGGGCTCCAACTTCAATGAGCAGTTCTTC.

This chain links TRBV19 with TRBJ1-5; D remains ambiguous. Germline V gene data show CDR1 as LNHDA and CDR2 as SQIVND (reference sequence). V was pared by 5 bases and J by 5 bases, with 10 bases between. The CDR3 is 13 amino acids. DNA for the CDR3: TGTGCCAGTAGTTCTCAAGAGGATCAGCCCCAGCATTTT. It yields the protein CASSSQEDQPQHF.

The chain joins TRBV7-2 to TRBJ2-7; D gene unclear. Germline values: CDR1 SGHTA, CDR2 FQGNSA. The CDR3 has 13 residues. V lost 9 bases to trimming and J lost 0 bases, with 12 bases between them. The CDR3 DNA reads TGTGCCAGTTCGAGGTCTTACTCCTACGAGCAGTACTTC. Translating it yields CASSRSYSYEQYF.